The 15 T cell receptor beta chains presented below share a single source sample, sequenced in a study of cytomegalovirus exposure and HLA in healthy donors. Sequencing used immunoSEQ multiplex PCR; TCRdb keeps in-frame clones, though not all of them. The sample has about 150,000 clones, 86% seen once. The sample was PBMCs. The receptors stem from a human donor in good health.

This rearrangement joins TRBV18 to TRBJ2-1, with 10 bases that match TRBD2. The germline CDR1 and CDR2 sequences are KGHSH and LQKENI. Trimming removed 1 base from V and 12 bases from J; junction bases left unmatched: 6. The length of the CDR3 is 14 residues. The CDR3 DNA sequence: TGTGCCAGCTCACCACAGATAGCGGGAGGAGGGCAGTTCTTC. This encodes CASSPQIAGGGQFF.

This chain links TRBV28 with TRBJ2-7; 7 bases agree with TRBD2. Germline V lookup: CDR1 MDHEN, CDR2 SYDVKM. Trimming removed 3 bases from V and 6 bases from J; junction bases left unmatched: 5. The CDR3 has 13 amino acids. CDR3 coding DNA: TGTGCCAGCAGTTTCGGGGGGATCCGCGAGCAGTACTTC. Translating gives CASSFGGIREQYF. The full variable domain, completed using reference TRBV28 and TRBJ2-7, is DVKVTQSSRYLVKRTGEKVFLECVQDMDHENMFWYRQDPGLGLRLIYFSYDVKMKEKGDIPEGYSVSREKKERFSLILESASTNQTSMYLCASSFGGIREQYFGPGTRLTVT.

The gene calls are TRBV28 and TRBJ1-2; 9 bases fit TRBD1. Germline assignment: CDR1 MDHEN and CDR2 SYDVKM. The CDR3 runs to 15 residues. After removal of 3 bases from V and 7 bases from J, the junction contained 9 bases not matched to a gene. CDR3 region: CASSFRQGVLSGYTF. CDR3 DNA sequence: TGTGCCAGCAGTTTTAGACAGGGGGTGCTCTCTGGCTACACCTTC.

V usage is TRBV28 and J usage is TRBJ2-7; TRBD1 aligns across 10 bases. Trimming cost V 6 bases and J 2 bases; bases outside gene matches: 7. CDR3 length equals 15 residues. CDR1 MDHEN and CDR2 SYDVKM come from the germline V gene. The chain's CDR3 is CASRPDRGQTYEQYF. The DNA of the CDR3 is TGTGCCAGCAGGCCTGACAGGGGGCAAACCTACGAGCAGTACTTC.

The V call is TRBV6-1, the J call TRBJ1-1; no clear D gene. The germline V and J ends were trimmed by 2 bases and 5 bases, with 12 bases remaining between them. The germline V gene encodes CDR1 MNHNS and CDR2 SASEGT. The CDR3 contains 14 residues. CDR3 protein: CASSERRRVTEAFF. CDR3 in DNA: TGTGCCAGCAGTGAACGTAGGAGGGTTACTGAAGCTTTCTTT.

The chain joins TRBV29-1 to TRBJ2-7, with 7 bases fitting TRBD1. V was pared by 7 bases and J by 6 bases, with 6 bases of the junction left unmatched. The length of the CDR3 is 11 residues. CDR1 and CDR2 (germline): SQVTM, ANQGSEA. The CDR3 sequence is CSGGQVREQYF. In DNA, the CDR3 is TGCAGCGGAGGACAGGTTCGCGAGCAGTACTTC.

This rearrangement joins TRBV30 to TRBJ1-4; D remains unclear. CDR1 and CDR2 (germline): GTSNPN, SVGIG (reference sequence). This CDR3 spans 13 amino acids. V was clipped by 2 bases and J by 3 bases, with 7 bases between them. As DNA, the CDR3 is TGTGCCTGGAGTTCTCGGGCTAATGAAAAACTGTTTTTT. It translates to CAWSSRANEKLFF.

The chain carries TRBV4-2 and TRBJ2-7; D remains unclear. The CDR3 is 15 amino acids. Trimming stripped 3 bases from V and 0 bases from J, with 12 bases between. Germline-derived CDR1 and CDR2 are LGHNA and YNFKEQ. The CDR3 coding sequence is TGTGCCAGCAGCCACCGACTGAGCAGCTCCTACGAGCAGTACTTC. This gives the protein CASSHRLSSSYEQYF.

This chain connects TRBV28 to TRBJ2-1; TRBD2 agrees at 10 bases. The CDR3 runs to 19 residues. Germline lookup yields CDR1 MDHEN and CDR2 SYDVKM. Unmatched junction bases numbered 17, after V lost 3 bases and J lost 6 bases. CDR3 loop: CASSFSGLAGEWGRNEQFF. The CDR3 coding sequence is TGTGCCAGCAGTTTTTCGGGTCTAGCGGGAGAATGGGGACGCAATGAGCAGTTCTTC.

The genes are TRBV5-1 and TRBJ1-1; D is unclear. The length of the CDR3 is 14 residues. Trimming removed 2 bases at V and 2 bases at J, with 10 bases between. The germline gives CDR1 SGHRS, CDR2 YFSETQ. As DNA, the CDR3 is TGCGCCAGCAGCTTAAGGCAGGCCAACACTGAAGCTTTCTTT. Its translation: CASSLRQANTEAFF.

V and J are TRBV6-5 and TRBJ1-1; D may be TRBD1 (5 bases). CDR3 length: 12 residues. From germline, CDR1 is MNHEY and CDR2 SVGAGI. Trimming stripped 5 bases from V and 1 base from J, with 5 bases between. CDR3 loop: CASSTGNTEAFF. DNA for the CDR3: TGTGCCAGCAGTACAGGGAACACTGAAGCTTTCTTT.

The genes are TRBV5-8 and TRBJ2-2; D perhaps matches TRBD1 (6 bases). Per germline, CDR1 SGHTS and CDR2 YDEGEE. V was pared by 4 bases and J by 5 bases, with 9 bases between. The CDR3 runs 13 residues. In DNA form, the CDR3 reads TGTGCCAGCAGCCACAGGGTAACCGGGGAGCTGTTTTTT. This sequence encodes CASSHRVTGELFF.

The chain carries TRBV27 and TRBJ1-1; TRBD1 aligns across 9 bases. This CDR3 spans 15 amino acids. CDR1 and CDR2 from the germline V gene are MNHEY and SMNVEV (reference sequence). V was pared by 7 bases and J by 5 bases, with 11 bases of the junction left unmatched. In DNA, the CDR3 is TGTGCCAGCACTCCTGGGGGACAGGGAGTAACTGAAGCTTTCTTT. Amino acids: CASTPGGQGVTEAFF.

CDR3 nucleotide sequence: TGTGCCAGCAGCTTACAGGGGGCCGGCACCGGGGAGCTGTTTTTT. This codes for CASSLQGAGTGELFF. The chain carries TRBV7-2 and TRBJ2-2; TRBD1 matches at 8 bases. Germline assignment: CDR1 SGHTA and CDR2 FQGNSA. CDR3 length equals 15 residues. With V trimmed by 2 bases and J by 4 bases, 3 bases remained unmatched.

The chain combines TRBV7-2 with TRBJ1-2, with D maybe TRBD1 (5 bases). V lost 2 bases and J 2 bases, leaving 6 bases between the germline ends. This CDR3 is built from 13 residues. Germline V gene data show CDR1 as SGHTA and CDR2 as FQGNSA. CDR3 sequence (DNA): TGTGCCAGCAGCTTACGGGGGAACTATGGCTACACCTTC. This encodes CASSLRGNYGYTF.